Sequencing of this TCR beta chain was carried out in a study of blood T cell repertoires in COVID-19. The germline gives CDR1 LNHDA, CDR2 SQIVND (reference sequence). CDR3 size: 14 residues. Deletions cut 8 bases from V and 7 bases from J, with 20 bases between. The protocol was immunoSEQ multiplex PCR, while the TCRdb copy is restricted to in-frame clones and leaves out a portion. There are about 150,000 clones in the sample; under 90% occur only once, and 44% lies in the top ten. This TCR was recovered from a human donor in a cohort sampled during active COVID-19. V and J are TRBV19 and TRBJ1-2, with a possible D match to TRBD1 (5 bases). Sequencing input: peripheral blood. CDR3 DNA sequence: TGTGCCAGTTGGGAAGGGGCGCGGCTTGGTGGCTACACCTTC. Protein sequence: CASWEGARLGGYTF.